This TCR beta chain stems from a study of T cell repertoires in cytomegalovirus infection. The V segment lost 2 bases and the J segment 6 bases; nucleotides outside the gene matches: 31. This CDR3 spans 24 amino acids. Each CDR3 protein is one row after TCRdb ran MiXCR on the reads. The sample consists of about 330,000 distinct CDR3 sequences, around a third of them appearing once. This clonotype has just a few counts. Its antigen is undetermined. The J gene is TRBJ2-2, the V gene TRBV12-3 or TRBV12-4, with TRBD1 matching 9 bases. This receptor was taken from a human donor in good health (CMV status not recorded). Some clones in this sample may be carry-over from other donors' samples. The sample in question was cultured PBMCs, obtained from culture after CMV antigen stimulation. For the CDR3, the DNA is TGTGCCAGCAGTTTAAAAAGGGCCCCAAGACAGGGGGGAAGCGTGGGCATACACTCCGGGGAGCTGTTTTTT. As protein: CASSLKRAPRQGGSVGIHSGELFF.